The present T cell receptor beta chain was sequenced within a study of shared clonotypes between healthy human individuals. Study overall: Researchers drew samples from a couple of women and three men aged 18 to 49.

CD4+ cells yielded CD45RA+ naive and CD45RA-negative memory subsets. This CDR3 region has 16 residues. V was clipped by 2 bases and J by 7 bases; unmatched bases: 8. CDR1 and CDR2 (germline): SNHLY, FYNNEI. Assay: immunoSEQ multiplex PCR; the TCRdb copy retains only in-frame clones and omits some. The profile covers 1.6 million or so clones, with approximately 98.5% appearing a single time and about 0.4% taken by the ten largest. The sequenced sample was naive CD4+ T cells sorted from blood. This sample's subset: CD45RA+ positively selected. This chain links TRBV2 with TRBJ2-4; 10 nucleotides match TRBD2. This TCR came from a man in his thirties or forties in good health. DNA for the CDR3: TGTGCCAGCAGTGAAAGAAAGGGACTAGCGCTCAACATTCAGTACTTC. Amino acid sequence: CASSERKGLALNIQYF.